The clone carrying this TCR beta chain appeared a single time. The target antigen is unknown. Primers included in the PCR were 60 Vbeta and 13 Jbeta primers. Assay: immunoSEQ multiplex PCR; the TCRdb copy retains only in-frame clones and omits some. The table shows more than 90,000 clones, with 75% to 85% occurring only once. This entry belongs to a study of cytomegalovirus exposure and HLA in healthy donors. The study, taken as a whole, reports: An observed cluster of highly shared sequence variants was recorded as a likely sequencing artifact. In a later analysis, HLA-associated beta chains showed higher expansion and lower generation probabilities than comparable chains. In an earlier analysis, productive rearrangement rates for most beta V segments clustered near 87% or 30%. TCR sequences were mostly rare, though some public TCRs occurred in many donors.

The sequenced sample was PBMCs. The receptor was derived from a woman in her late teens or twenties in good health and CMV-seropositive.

DNA of the CDR3: TGTGCCAGCAGCCCCCGGGACTTCTACAATGAGCAGTTCTTC. It is translated as CASSPRDFYNEQFF. The chain is built from TRBV9 and TRBJ2-1; D may be TRBD2 (6 bases). V was cut by 4 bases and J by 3 bases, with 11 bases left in between. Germline lookup yields CDR1 SGDLS and CDR2 YYNGEE. There are 14 residues in the CDR3.